There are a few counts of the clone carrying this TCR beta chain. In germline, CDR1 is LNHNV, CDR2 YYDKDF (reference sequence). This CDR3 has 16 residues. Trimming left V 6 bases short and J 2 bases short, with 17 bases between. This record belongs to a study of spatial heterogeneity in lung cancer. On the study more broadly: Sequencing was performed on follow-up PBMC samples when available, collected at a median of about two years after resection. The study consistently detected more beta-chain than alpha-chain sequences.

Time point specified: blood at routine non-recurrence follow-up after resection. No cell sorting; template was whole RNA from tumor, lung tissue or PBMC. A single record per CDR3 protein comes from TCRdb applying MiXCR to the 5' RACE reads. The repertoire holds about 52,000 distinct CDR3 sequences, with under 8% as singletons. The sequences come from PBMCs, collected at follow-up. This clonotype was obtained from a female donor with early-stage non-small cell lung cancer. The chain has TRBV15 and TRBJ1-3, with a tentative D call TRBD1 (6 bases). The CDR3 DNA reads as TGTGCCACCAGGGTGGACAGCCTCTGGGCTGGAAACACCATATATTTT. It specifies CATRVDSLWAGNTIYF. The full variable domain, in which reference TRBV15 and TRBJ1-3 provide the parts outside the CDR3, is DAMVIQNPRYQVTQFGKPVTLSCSQTLNHNVMYWYQQKSSQAPKLLFHYYDKDFNNEADTPDNFQSRRPNTSFCFLDIRSPGLGDTAMYLCATRVDSLWAGNTIYFGEGSWLTVV.